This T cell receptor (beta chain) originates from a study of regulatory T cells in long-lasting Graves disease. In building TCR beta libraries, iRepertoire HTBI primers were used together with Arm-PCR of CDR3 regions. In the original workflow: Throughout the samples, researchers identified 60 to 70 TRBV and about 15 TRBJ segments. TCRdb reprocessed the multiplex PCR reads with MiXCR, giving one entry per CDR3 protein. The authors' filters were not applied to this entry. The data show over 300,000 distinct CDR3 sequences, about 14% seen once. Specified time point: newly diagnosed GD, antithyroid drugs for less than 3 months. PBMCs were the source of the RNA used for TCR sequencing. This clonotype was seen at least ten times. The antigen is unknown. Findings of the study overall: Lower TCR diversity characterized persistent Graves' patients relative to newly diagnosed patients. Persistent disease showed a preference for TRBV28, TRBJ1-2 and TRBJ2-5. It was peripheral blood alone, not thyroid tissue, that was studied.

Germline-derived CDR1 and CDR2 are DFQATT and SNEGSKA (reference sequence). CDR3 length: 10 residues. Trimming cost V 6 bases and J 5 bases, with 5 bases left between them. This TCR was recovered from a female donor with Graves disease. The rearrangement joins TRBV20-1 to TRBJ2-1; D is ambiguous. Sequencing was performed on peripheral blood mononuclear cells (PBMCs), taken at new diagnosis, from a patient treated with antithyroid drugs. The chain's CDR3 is CSANNNEQFF. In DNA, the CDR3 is TGCAGTGCGAACAACAATGAGCAGTTCTTC.